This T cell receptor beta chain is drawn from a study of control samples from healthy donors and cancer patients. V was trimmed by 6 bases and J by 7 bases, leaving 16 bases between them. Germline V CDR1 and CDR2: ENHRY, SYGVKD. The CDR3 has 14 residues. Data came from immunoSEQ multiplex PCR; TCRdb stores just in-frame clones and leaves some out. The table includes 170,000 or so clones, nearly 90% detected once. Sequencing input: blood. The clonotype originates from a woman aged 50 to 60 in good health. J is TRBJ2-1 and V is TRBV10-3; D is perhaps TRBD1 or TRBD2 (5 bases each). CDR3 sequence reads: CAISEAGTANEQFF. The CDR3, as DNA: TGTGCCATCAGCGAAGCCGGGACGGCGAATGAGCAGTTCTTC.